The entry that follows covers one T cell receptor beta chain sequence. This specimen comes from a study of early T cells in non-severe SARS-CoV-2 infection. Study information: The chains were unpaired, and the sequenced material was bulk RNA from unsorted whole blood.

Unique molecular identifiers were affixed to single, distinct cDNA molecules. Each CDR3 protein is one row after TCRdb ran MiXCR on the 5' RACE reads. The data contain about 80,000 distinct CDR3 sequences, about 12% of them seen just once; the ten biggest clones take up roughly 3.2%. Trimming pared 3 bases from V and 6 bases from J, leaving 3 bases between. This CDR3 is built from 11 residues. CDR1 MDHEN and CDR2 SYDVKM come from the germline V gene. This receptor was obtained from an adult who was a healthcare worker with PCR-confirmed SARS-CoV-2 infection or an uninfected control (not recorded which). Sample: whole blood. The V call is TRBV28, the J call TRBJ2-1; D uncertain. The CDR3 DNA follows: TGTGCCAGCAGTTTCCCCAATGAGCAGTTCTTC. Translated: CASSFPNEQFF. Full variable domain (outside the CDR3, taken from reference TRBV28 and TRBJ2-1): DVKVTQSSRYLVKRTGEKVFLECVQDMDHENMFWYRQDPGLGLRLIYFSYDVKMKEKGDIPEGYSVSREKKERFSLILESASTNQTSMYLCASSFPNEQFFGPGTRLTVL.